These 28 T cell receptor beta chains originate from one sample sequenced in a study of blood T cells in healthy people across ages. A second about 7 to 11 cycle PCR used barcoded and J-beta primers. TCRdb re-derived calls from the 5' RACE reads in MiXCR, one entry per CDR3 protein. The repertoire holds about 1,400,000 distinct CDR3 sequences, around 55% seen once, with 6.5% to 8.5% in the top ten. Sequencing used blood. The receptors were sampled from a man younger than 35 in good health.

The J gene is TRBJ1-2, the V gene TRBV28, with 7 bases identical to TRBD1. This CDR3 region has 14 residues. Germline V gene data show CDR1 as MDHEN and CDR2 as SYDVKM. V was pared by 3 bases and J by 8 bases, with 9 bases of the junction left unmatched. The CDR3 here is CASSFDREFEGYTF. CDR3 in DNA: TGTGCCAGCAGTTTCGACAGGGAGTTTGAGGGCTACACCTTC.

This clonotype was found a few times. The genes are TRBV4-1 and TRBJ2-1, with TRBD2 matching 10 bases. Trimming removed 6 bases from V and 3 bases from J; junction bases left unmatched: 5. Germline lookup yields CDR1 MGHRA and CDR2 YSYEKL. The CDR3 contains 15 residues. The CDR3 DNA follows: TGCGCCAGCAGACCCACTAGCGGGAACTACAATGAGCAGTTCTTC. This translates into CASRPTSGNYNEQFF.

The J gene is TRBJ2-1, the V gene TRBV2, with D perhaps TRBD1 (5 bases). V dropped 4 bases and J dropped 7 bases, with 8 bases sitting between them. The length of the CDR3 is 12 residues. CDR1 SNHLY and CDR2 FYNNEI come from the germline V gene. CDR3 in amino acids: CASSARANEQFF. In DNA form, the CDR3 reads TGTGCCAGCAGTGCCAGGGCGAATGAGCAGTTCTTC.

CDR3 in amino acids: CASSLALGNEKLFF. The CDR3 coding sequence is TGTGCCAGCAGCTTGGCTCTGGGTAATGAAAAACTGTTTTTT. The J gene is TRBJ1-4, the V gene TRBV5-5; the D is unclear. Germline CDR1 is SGHKS and CDR2 is YYEKEE (reference sequence). The germline V and J ends were trimmed by 0 bases and 4 bases, with 7 bases remaining between them. The CDR3 length is 14 residues.

This chain connects TRBV7-2 to TRBJ2-1, with D perhaps TRBD1 or TRBD2 (5 bases each). The germline V and J ends were trimmed by 1 base and 9 bases, with 16 bases remaining between them. The CDR3 runs to 15 residues. The germline V gene has CDR1 SGHTA and CDR2 FQGNSA. The CDR3 here is CASSLVGVKGVEQFF. CDR3 nucleotides: TGTGCCAGCAGCTTAGTGGGGGTAAAGGGAGTTGAGCAGTTCTTC.

The CDR3 nucleotides are TGTGCCAGCAGTTACTCTCAGGGGGTCGTATACACCTTC. Translation: CASSYSQGVVYTF. This rearrangement joins TRBV6-5 to TRBJ1-2; 7 bases map to TRBD1. Looked up from germline, CDR1 is MNHEY and CDR2 is SVGAGI. This CDR3 is built from 13 residues. V shed 0 bases and J 11 bases; nucleotides not matched to a gene: 6.

The chain carries TRBV25-1 and TRBJ2-4, with D maybe TRBD2 (5 bases). From germline, CDR1 is MGHDK and CDR2 SYGVNS. The V gene lost 5 bases and the J gene lost 12 bases, with 17 bases spanning the gap. The CDR3 runs 13 residues. The CDR3 DNA sequence: TGTGCCAGCAGTCCCCTCGATGGGAGTTCTCAGTACTTC. Translation gives CASSPLDGSSQYF.

The genes are TRBV4-2 and TRBJ2-7, with D hard to call. The CDR3 spans 15 residues. Germline V gene sequence: CDR1 LGHNA, CDR2 YNFKEQ. V shed 0 bases and J shed 2 bases, with 11 bases lying between them. In nucleotides, the CDR3 is TGTGCCAGCAGCCAAGATCACCACATGGCCTACGAGCAGTACTTC. Translated, it gives CASSQDHHMAYEQYF.

J is TRBJ2-1 and V is TRBV29-1, with D possibly matching TRBD1 (6 bases). Germline assignment: CDR1 SQVTM and CDR2 ANQGSEA. The CDR3 has 14 residues. V dropped 3 bases and J dropped 4 bases, with 13 bases sitting between them. The CDR3: CSVEDRARYNEQFF. The CDR3 DNA is TGCAGCGTTGAGGACAGAGCGAGATACAATGAGCAGTTCTTC.

This clonotype showed up just a few times. The V call is TRBV12-3 or TRBV12-4, the J call TRBJ2-3; TRBD2 aligns across 10 bases. V lost 7 bases to trimming and J lost 4 bases; unmatched junction nucleotides: 5. The CDR3 has 14 amino acids. CDR3 coding DNA: TGTGCCAGCATCCTAGCGGGAGTGGCAGATACGCAGTATTTT. This codes for CASILAGVADTQYF.

The chain couples TRBV12-5 to TRBJ2-3; TRBD2 matches 12 bases. V was pared by 6 bases and J by 3 bases, with 4 bases of the junction left unmatched. The CDR3 consists of 15 residues. Germline V gene sequence: CDR1 LGHNT, CDR2 FRNRAP. CDR3 amino acids: CASGRLAGETDTQYF. CDR3 nucleotide sequence: TGTGCTAGTGGCAGACTAGCGGGGGAGACAGATACGCAGTATTTT.

This clonotype occurred a few times. V usage is TRBV5-6 and J usage is TRBJ2-1, with 9 bases fitting TRBD1. CDR1 and CDR2 from the germline V gene are SGHDT and YYEEEE. V gave up 0 bases and J gave up 8 bases; unmatched junction bases: 9. This CDR3 comprises 16 residues. The CDR3 nucleotides read TGTGCCAGCAGCTTGGTTAGGGACAGGGTCAACGATGAGCAGTTCTTC. Translation: CASSLVRDRVNDEQFF.

This clonotype showed up just a few times. The junction does not match germline at one end; this may be a read error. The V and J genes are TRBV2 and TRBJ2-1; tentative D call: TRBD1 (6 bases). There are 14 residues in the CDR3. Germline V CDR1 and CDR2: SNHLY, FYNNEI. As DNA, the CDR3 is TGTGCCAGCAGGGAAGGGGGCTCCTACAATGAGCAGTTCTTC. Its protein product is CASREGGSYNEQFF. The variable domain in full, with the rest retrieved from reference TRBV2 and TRBJ2-1, is EPEVTQTPSHQVTQMGQEVILRCVPISNHLYFYWYRQILGQKVEFLVSFYNNEISEKSEIFDDQFSVERPDGSNFTLKIRSTKLEDSAMYFCASREGGSYNEQFFGPGTRLTVL.

The chain has TRBV11-2 and TRBJ2-1; possibly TRBD2 for D (5 bases). The germline gives CDR1 SGHAT, CDR2 FQNNGV. Trimming took 2 bases from V and 9 from J, leaving 17 bases between them. The CDR3 runs to 15 residues. CDR3 protein: CASSLIGFRRREQFF. CDR3 nucleotides: TGTGCCAGCAGCTTAATAGGATTTCGGAGGCGTGAGCAGTTCTTC.

V and J are TRBV11-1 and TRBJ2-5; D uncertain. V was shortened by 6 bases and J by 9 bases, with 20 bases between the two germline ends. Germline V CDR1 and CDR2: SGHAT, FQDESV (reference sequence). This CDR3 comprises 14 residues. The CDR3 here is CASSLFAPPAAQYF. In nucleotides, the CDR3 is TGTGCCAGCAGTTTATTTGCCCCGCCGGCGGCCCAGTACTTC.

The rearrangement uses TRBV28 and TRBJ2-3; D is perhaps TRBD1 (6 bases). The germline V gene encodes CDR1 MDHEN and CDR2 SYDVKM. V was trimmed by 4 bases and J by 3 bases, leaving 20 bases between them. The CDR3 is 17 residues long. The CDR3 coding sequence is TGTGCCAGCAGTTGGGGGCTGACAGGTACCGAGACAGATACGCAGTATTTT. It specifies CASSWGLTGTETDTQYF.

J is TRBJ2-2 and V is TRBV6-1; 7 bases match TRBD1. The J segment lost 5 bases and the V segment lost 4 bases, leaving 7 bases of the junction unmatched. Germline CDR1 MNHNS, CDR2 SASEGT. The CDR3 is made up of 15 amino acids. The CDR3 reads CASSARTGRTGELFF. DNA of the CDR3: TGTGCCAGCAGTGCCAGGACAGGACGGACCGGGGAGCTGTTTTTT.

V gene TRBV29-1 combines with J gene TRBJ2-2; 7 bases fit TRBD1. Trimming removed 7 bases from V and 1 base from J; junction bases left unmatched: 6. CDR1 and CDR2 from the germline V gene are SQVTM and ANQGSEA. CDR3 length: 14 residues. The CDR3 loop reads CSAHGQVNTGELFF. CDR3 sequence (DNA): TGCAGCGCACACGGACAGGTGAACACCGGGGAGCTGTTTTTT.

The chain carries TRBV4-1 and TRBJ1-2; 9 positions agree with TRBD1. Germline V gene lookup returns CDR1 MGHRA and CDR2 YSYEKL. Trimming took 1 base from V and 7 from J; bases not matched to a gene: 1. This CDR3 has 13 residues. The CDR3 nucleotides are TGCGCCAGCAGCCAAGGACAGGGGGTTGGCTACACCTTC. Its protein product is CASSQGQGVGYTF.

The sample holds one count of this clonotype. The CDR3 loop reads CASSPGTSGIYNEQFF. The CDR3 DNA sequence: TGTGCCAGCAGCCCCGGGACTAGCGGGATATACAATGAGCAGTTCTTC. The rearrangement links TRBV12-3 or TRBV12-4 to TRBJ2-1, with 13 bases that match TRBD2. Losses at the gene ends were 6 bases for V and 4 bases for J; bases not matched to a gene: 6. This CDR3 is 16 amino acids long.

This clonotype has just a few counts. This rearrangement joins TRBV4-1 to TRBJ1-4; no definite D call. Germline V lookup: CDR1 MGHRA, CDR2 YSYEKL. The CDR3 sequence is 14 residues long. Trimming cost V 0 bases and J 8 bases, with 10 bases left between them. The CDR3 nucleotides are TGCGCCAGCAGCCAAGAGGTGACACCCGAAAAACTGTTTTTT. It translates to CASSQEVTPEKLFF.

V usage is TRBV2 and J usage is TRBJ1-5, with D perhaps TRBD1 (5 bases). Germline CDR1 and CDR2: SNHLY and FYNNEI. The CDR3 sequence is 16 residues long. Trimming cost V 5 bases and J 3 bases, with 17 bases left between them. Here the CDR3 DNA reads TGTGCCAGCAGTCTAGCCGATTGGGGCCCCAATCAGCCCCAGCATTTT. It translates to CASSLADWGPNQPQHF.

The rearrangement uses TRBV12-3 or TRBV12-4 and TRBJ2-7, with D uncertain. Trimming left V 3 bases short and J 4 bases short, with 7 bases between. The CDR3 consists of 12 residues. The CDR3 sequence: CASSLVIYEQYF. The CDR3 bases are TGTGCCAGCAGTTTGGTGATATACGAGCAGTACTTC.

The chain carries TRBV7-9 and TRBJ2-1; D may be TRBD2 (5 bases). This CDR3 is built from 13 residues. CDR1 and CDR2 (germline): SEHNR, FQNEAQ (reference sequence). The V gene lost 8 bases and the J gene lost 4 bases, with 12 bases spanning the gap. Here the CDR3 DNA reads TGTGCCAGCGACCCCTCGGGGTACAATGAGCAGTTCTTC. Translating gives CASDPSGYNEQFF.

This rearrangement joins TRBV6-1 to TRBJ1-2; 9 nucleotides agree with TRBD1. Germline CDR1 MNHNS, CDR2 SASEGT. This CDR3 has 15 residues. The junction had 7 bases not matched to a gene; V was cut back by 4 bases and J by 4 bases. The CDR3 DNA reads as TGTGCCAGCAGTGTGCCGGGACAGGGCATCTATGGCTACACCTTC. Translation: CASSVPGQGIYGYTF.

Comment on this clonotype: A junction end diverges from the germline sequence, so it may reflect a read error. The chain links TRBV7-9 to TRBJ1-6; a possible D gene is TRBD1 (5 bases). CDR1 and CDR2 from the germline V gene are SEHNR and FQNEAQ (reference sequence). The CDR3 spans 15 residues. CDR3 in amino acids: CASSLSGTLNSPPHF. The CDR3 DNA reads as TGTGCCAGCAGCCTGAGCGGGACTCTAAATTCACCCCCCCACTTT.

This clonotype occurred a few times. The chain carries TRBV6-5 and TRBJ2-2; D is unclear. V lost 2 bases and J 6 bases, leaving 7 bases between the germline ends. The germline V gene encodes CDR1 MNHEY and CDR2 SVGAGI. There are 13 residues in the CDR3. As DNA, the CDR3 is TGTGCCAGCAGTTACGGGGTCTCCGGGGAGCTGTTTTTT. Protein product: CASSYGVSGELFF.

The rearrangement joins TRBV4-1 to TRBJ1-1; 9 nucleotides line up with TRBD1. The trim removed 2 bases at V and 7 bases at J, leaving 11 bases unmatched. From germline, CDR1 is MGHRA and CDR2 YSYEKL. There are 16 residues in the CDR3. Written as DNA, the CDR3 is TGCGCCAGCAGCCAAATAATACAGGGGGCGCAGAATGAAGCTTTCTTT. This sequence encodes CASSQIIQGAQNEAFF.